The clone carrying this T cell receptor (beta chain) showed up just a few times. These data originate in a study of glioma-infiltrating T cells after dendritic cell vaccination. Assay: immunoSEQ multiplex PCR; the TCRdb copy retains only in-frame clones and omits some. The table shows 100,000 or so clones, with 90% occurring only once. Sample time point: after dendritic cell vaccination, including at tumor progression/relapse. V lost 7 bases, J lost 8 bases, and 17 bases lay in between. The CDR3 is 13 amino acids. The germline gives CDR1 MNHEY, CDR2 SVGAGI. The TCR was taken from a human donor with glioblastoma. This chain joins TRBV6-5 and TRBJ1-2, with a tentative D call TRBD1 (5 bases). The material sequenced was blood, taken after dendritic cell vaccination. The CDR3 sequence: CASIPGWGGGYTF. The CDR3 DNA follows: TGTGCCAGCATCCCAGGATGGGGGGGAGGCTACACCTTC.